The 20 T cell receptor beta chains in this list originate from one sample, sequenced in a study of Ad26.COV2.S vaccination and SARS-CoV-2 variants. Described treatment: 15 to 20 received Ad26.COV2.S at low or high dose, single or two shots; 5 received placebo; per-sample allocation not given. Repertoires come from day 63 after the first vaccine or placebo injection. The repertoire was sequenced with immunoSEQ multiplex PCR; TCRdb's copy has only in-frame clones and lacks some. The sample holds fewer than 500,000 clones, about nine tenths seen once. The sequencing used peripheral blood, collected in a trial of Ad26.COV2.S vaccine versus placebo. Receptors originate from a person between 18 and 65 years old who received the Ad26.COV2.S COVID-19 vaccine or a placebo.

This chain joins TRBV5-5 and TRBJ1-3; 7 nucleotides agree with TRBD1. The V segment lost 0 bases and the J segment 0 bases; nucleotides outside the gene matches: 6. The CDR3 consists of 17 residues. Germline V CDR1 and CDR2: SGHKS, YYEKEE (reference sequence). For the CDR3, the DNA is TGTGCCAGCAGCTTGGCTACAGGGGCAAACTCTGGAAACACCATATATTTT. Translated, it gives CASSLATGANSGNTIYF.

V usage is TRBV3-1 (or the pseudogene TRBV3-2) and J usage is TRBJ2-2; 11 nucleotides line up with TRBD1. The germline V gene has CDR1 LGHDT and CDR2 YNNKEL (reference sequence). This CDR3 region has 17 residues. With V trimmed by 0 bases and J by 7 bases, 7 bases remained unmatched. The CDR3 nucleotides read TGTGCCAGCAGCCAAGATCTAGGACAGGGGGCGTTCGGGGAGCTGTTTTTT. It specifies CASSQDLGQGAFGELFF.

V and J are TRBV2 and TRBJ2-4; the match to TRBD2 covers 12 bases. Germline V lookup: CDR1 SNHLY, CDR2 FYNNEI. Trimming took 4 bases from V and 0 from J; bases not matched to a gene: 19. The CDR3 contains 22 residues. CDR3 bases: TGTGCCAGCAGTGCCCCCTCCTTCAGGGCGTCTAGCGGGAGGGAAGCCAAAAACATTCAGTACTTC. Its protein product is CASSAPSFRASSGREAKNIQYF.

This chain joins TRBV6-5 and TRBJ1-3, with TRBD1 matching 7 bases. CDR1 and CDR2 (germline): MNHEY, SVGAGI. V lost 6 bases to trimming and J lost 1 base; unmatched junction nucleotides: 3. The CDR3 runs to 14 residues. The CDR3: CASSRGQSGNTIYF. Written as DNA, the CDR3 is TGTGCCAGCAGCCGGGGACAGTCTGGAAACACCATATATTTT.

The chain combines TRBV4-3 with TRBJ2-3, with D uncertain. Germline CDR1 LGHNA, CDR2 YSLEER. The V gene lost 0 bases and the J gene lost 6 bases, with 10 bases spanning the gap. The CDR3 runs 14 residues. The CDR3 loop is CASSQERPPDTQYF. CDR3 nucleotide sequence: TGCGCCAGCAGCCAAGAGCGACCCCCTGATACGCAGTATTTT.

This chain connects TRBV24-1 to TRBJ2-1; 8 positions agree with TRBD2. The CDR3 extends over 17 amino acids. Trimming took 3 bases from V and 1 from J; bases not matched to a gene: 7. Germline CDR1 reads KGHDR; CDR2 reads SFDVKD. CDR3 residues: CATSDGGLAGSYNEQFF. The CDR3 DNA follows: TGTGCCACCAGTGATGGAGGGCTAGCGGGTTCCTACAATGAGCAGTTCTTC.

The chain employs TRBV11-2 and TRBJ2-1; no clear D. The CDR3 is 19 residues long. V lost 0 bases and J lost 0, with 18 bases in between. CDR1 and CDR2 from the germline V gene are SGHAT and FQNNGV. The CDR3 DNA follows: TGTGCCAGCAGCTTAGATGCCCCCCGGTTGGAGATCTCCTACAATGAGCAGTTCTTC. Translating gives CASSLDAPRLEISYNEQFF. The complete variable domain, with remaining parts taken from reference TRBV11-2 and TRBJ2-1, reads EAGVAQSPRYKIIEKRQSVAFWCNPISGHATLYWYQQILGQGPKLLIQFQNNGVVDDSQLPKDRFSAERLKGVDSTLKIQPAKLEDSAVYLCASSLDAPRLEISYNEQFFGPGTRLTVL.

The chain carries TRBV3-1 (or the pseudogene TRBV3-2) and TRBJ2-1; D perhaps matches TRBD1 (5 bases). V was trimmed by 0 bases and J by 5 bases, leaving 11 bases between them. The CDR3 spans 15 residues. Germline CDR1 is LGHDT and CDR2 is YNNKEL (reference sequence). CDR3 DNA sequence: TGTGCCAGCAGCCAAGATGAAGGGGCCCACAATGAGCAGTTCTTC. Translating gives CASSQDEGAHNEQFF.

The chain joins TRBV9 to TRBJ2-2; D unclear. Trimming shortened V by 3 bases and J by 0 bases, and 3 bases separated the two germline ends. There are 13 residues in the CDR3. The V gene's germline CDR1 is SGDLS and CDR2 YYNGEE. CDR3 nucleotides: TGTGCCAGCAGCGGGCCGAACACCGGGGAGCTGTTTTTT. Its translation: CASSGPNTGELFF.

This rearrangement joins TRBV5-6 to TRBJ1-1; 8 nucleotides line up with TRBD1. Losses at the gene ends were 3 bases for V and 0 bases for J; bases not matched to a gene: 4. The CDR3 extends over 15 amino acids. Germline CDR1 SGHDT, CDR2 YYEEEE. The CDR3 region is CASSWTGKVNTEAFF. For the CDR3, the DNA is TGTGCCAGCAGCTGGACAGGGAAGGTGAACACTGAAGCTTTCTTT.

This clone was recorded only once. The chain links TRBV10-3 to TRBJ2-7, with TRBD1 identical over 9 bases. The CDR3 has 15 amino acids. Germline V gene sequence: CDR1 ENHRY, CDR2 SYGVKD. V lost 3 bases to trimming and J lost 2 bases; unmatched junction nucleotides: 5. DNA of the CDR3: TGTGCCATCAGTGACTCCGGGACAGGGCCCTACGAGCAGTACTTC. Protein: CAISDSGTGPYEQYF.

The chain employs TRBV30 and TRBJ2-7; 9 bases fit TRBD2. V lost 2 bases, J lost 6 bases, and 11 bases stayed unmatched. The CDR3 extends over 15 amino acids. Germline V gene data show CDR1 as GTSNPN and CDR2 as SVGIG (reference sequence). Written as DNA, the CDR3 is TGTGCCTGGAGTTGGGGGACAGCGGGAGGCTTCGAGCAGTACTTC. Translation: CAWSWGTAGGFEQYF.

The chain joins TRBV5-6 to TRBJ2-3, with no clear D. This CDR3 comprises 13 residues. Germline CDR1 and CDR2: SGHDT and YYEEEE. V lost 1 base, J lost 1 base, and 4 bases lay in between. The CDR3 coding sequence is TGTGCCAGCAGCTTGCAACGCACAGATACGCAGTATTTT. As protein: CASSLQRTDTQYF.

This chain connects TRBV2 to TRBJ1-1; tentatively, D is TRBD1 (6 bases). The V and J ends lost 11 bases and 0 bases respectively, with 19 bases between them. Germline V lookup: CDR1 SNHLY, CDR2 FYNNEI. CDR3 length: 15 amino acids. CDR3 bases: TGTGCCTTTAGAGGCAGGGGCGGGATGAACACTGAAGCTTTCTTT. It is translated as CAFRGRGGMNTEAFF.

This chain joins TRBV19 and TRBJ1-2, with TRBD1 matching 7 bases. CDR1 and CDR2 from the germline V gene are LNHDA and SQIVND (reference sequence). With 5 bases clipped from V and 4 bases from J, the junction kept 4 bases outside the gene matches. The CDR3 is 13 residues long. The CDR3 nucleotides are TGTGCCAGTAGTGTCCGGGACAGCTATGGCTACACCTTC. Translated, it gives CASSVRDSYGYTF.

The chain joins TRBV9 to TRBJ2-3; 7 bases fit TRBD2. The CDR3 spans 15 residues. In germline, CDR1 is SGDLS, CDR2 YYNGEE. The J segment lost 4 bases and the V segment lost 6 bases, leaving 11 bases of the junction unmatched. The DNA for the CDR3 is TGTGCCAGCACCTCTTGGGGGGGATCGTCAGATACGCAGTATTTT. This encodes CASTSWGGSSDTQYF.

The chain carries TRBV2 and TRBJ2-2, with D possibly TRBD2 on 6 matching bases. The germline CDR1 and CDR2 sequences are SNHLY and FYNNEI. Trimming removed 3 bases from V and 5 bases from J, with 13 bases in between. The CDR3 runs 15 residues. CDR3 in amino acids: CASSEGGPYTGELFF. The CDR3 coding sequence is TGTGCCAGCAGTGAGGGGGGACCTTATACCGGGGAGCTGTTTTTT.

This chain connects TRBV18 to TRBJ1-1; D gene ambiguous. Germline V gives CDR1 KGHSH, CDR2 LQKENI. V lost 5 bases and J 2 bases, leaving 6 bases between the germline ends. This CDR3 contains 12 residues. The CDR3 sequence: CASSGLNTEAFF. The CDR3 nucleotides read TGTGCCAGCTCAGGTCTCAACACTGAAGCTTTCTTT.

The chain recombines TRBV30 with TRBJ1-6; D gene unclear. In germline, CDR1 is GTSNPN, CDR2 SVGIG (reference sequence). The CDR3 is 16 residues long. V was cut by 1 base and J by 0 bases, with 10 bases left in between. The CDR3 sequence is CAWSGASGSYNSPLHF. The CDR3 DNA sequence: TGTGCCTGGAGTGGTGCTTCAGGCTCCTATAATTCACCCCTCCACTTT.

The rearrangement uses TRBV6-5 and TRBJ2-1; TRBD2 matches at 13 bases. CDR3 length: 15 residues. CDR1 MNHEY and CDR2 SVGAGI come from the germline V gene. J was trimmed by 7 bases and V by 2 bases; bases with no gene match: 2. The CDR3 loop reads CASSYGTSGNNEQFF. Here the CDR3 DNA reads TGTGCCAGCAGTTACGGGACTAGCGGGAATAATGAGCAGTTCTTC.